This passage covers 10 T cell receptor beta chains from one sample sequenced in a study of cytomegalovirus exposure and HLA in healthy donors. This PCR relied on a set of 60 Vbeta primers and 13 Jbeta primers. The method was immunoSEQ multiplex PCR; TCRdb's version includes in-frame clones alone and lacks a portion of them. The sample consists of roughly 190,000 clones, 73% of them appearing once. Input material: PBMCs. The receptors stem from a woman in her 30s in good health and CMV-seronegative.

The chain recombines TRBV28 with TRBJ1-5; 8 nucleotides align to TRBD1. CDR1 MDHEN and CDR2 SYDVKM come from the germline V gene. The CDR3 has 14 amino acids. V was clipped by 7 bases and J by 6 bases; unmatched bases: 8. The CDR3 bases are TGTGCCAGCACCCTGACAGGGGCTGTTCAGCCCCAGCATTTT. It encodes CASTLTGAVQPQHF.

The chain employs TRBV25-1 and TRBJ2-1; D perhaps matches TRBD2 (7 bases). Germline loops: CDR1 MGHDK, CDR2 SYGVNS. Trimming removed 3 bases from V and 7 bases from J, with 22 bases in between. The CDR3 contains 17 residues. The CDR3 region is CASSDAPGAGVGNEQFF. The DNA of the CDR3 is TGTGCCAGCAGTGATGCGCCGGGGGCGGGAGTAGGTAATGAGCAGTTCTTC.

J is TRBJ2-4 and V is TRBV19; D gene ambiguous. This CDR3 has 13 amino acids. V gave up 9 bases and J gave up 2 bases, with 11 bases separating them. The germline gives CDR1 LNHDA, CDR2 SQIVND (reference sequence). The CDR3 loop is CASTRGSKNIQYF. CDR3 nucleotide sequence: TGTGCCAGCACCCGAGGTTCCAAAAACATTCAGTACTTC.

The rearrangement uses TRBV13 and TRBJ2-7, with D perhaps matching TRBD2 (5 bases). Germline values: CDR1 PRHDT, CDR2 FYEKMQ (reference sequence). V gave up 4 bases and J gave up 5 bases, with 21 bases separating them. This CDR3 is 16 amino acids long. CDR3 coding DNA: TGTGCCAGCAGCTCAACGGAGGCAGTGGAGGATAACGAGCAGTACTTC. Protein product: CASSSTEAVEDNEQYF. The full variable domain, with the rest looked up from reference TRBV13 and TRBJ2-7, is AAGVIQSPRHLIKEKRETATLKCYPIPRHDTVYWYQQGPGQDPQFLISFYEKMQSDKGSIPDRFSAQQFSDYHSELNMSSLELGDSALYFCASSSTEAVEDNEQYFGPGTRLTVT.

V gene TRBV9 combines with J gene TRBJ1-2; TRBD1 aligns across 7 bases. The CDR3 is made up of 15 amino acids. Trimming at V came to 3 bases and at J to 2 bases, leaving 7 bases not matched to a gene. Germline CDR1 reads SGDLS; CDR2 reads YYNGEE. The CDR3 sequence: CASSALQGWNYGYTF. The CDR3, as DNA: TGTGCCAGCAGCGCCCTACAGGGGTGGAACTATGGCTACACCTTC. Using reference TRBV9 and TRBJ1-2 for the parts outside the CDR3, the full variable domain is DSGVTQTPKHLITATGQRVTLRCSPRSGDLSVYWYQQSLDQGLQFLIQYYNGEERAKGNILERFSAQQFPDLHSELNLSSLELGDSALYFCASSALQGWNYGYTFGSGTRLTVV.

This clone was found a few times. The genes are TRBV5-1 and TRBJ2-6; possibly TRBD1 for D (6 bases). Germline V gives CDR1 SGHRS, CDR2 YFSETQ. The CDR3 totals 18 residues. Trimming shortened V by 2 bases and J by 7 bases, and 22 bases separated the two germline ends. CDR3 DNA sequence: TGCGCCAGCAGCTTTGGCACAGGGTGGTTTGAAAGAGCCAACGTCCTGACTTTC. Translation gives CASSFGTGWFERANVLTF.

This clone was seen just once. The rearrangement joins TRBV7-9 to TRBJ2-7; D gene unclear. Germline V CDR1 and CDR2: SEHNR, FQNEAQ (reference sequence). V was cut by 4 bases and J by 3 bases, with 13 bases left in between. The length of the CDR3 is 14 residues. The CDR3 DNA follows: TGTGCCAGCAGCTCCCCTCCCCCCTACTACGAGCAGTACTTC. This encodes CASSSPPPYYEQYF.

The chain couples TRBV29-1 to TRBJ2-1; D gene unclear. This CDR3 is built from 11 residues. The germline V gene has CDR1 SQVTM and CDR2 ANQGSEA. Trimming cost V 4 bases and J 9 bases, with 10 bases left between them. This chain's CDR3 is CSVGRRSEQFF. The CDR3, as DNA: TGCAGCGTTGGAAGACGGAGTGAGCAGTTCTTC.

The chain has TRBV7-3 and TRBJ2-2; 8 nucleotides align to TRBD1. Looked up from germline, CDR1 is SGHTA and CDR2 is FQGTGA. CDR3 length equals 15 residues. Losses at the gene ends were 5 bases for V and 5 bases for J; bases not matched to a gene: 7. CDR3: CASSLTGDGTGELFF. CDR3 nucleotide sequence: TGTGCCAGCAGCCTGACAGGGGATGGAACCGGGGAGCTGTTTTTT.

This clone was counted once. CDR3 DNA sequence: TGCGCCAGCAGCCAAGATCTGGCAGACTACGAGCAGTACTTC. It specifies CASSQDLADYEQYF. The chain couples TRBV4-1 to TRBJ2-7; D not certain. Trimming left V 0 bases short and J 3 bases short, with 9 bases between. Germline loops: CDR1 MGHRA, CDR2 YSYEKL. The CDR3 consists of 14 residues.